These 20 T cell receptor beta chains came from one sample sequenced in a study of T cell repertoires in cytomegalovirus infection. TCRdb ran MiXCR on the reads and lists one entry per CDR3 protein. The data contain 150,000 to 200,000 distinct CDR3 sequences, 17% of them singletons. Sequenced material: CD8+ T cells from PBMCs. The receptors were sampled from a human donor in good health (CMV status not recorded). Some clones in this sample may be carry-over from other donors' samples.

This clonotype has more than one count but fewer than ten. The chain employs TRBV4-3 and TRBJ2-2; 12 bases line up with TRBD2. The CDR3 length is 18 residues. Trimming removed 0 bases from V and 6 bases from J; junction bases left unmatched: 8. The germline V gene has CDR1 LGHNA and CDR2 YSLEER. The CDR3 protein is CASSQDMTSGSRAGELFF. DNA of the CDR3: TGCGCCAGCAGCCAAGATATGACTAGCGGGAGTAGGGCCGGGGAGCTGTTTTTT.

This clonotype has only a few counts. The chain carries TRBV6-6 and TRBJ1-5; a possible D gene is TRBD1 (6 bases). This CDR3 has 14 residues. V lost 4 bases and J 7 bases, leaving 14 bases between the germline ends. Germline CDR1 and CDR2: MNHNY and SVGAGI (reference sequence). In DNA, the CDR3 is TGTGCCAGCAGTTCAGGGGCTCCAGGGCAGCCCCAGCATTTT. Its protein is CASSSGAPGQPQHF.

This clonotype has a handful of counts. The CDR3 sequence is CASSLIQGLGPNSPLHF. The CDR3 region has the DNA TGTGCCAGCAGCTTAATCCAGGGGTTGGGCCCAAATTCACCCCTCCACTTT. The chain employs TRBV7-8 and TRBJ1-6, with a possible D match to TRBD1 (6 bases). CDR1 is SGHVS and CDR2 is FQNEAQ in the germline V gene. The germline V and J ends were trimmed by 2 bases and 7 bases, with 18 bases remaining between them. The CDR3 covers 17 residues.

The chain links TRBV7-6 to TRBJ2-4; TRBD2 matches at 7 bases. CDR1 and CDR2 from the germline V gene are SGHVS and FNYEAQ. V gave up 11 bases and J gave up 6 bases; unmatched junction bases: 4. This CDR3 has 11 residues. This CDR3 is CAGGLSNIQYF. The DNA of the CDR3 is TGTGCCGGGGGACTATCAAACATTCAGTACTTC. Based on the CDR3 plus reference TRBV7-6 and TRBJ2-4, the full variable domain is GAGVSQSPRYKVTKRGQDVALRCDPISGHVSLYWYRQALGQGPEFLTYFNYEAQQDKSGLPNDRFSAERPEGSISTLTIQRTEQRDSAMYRCAGGLSNIQYFGAGTRLSVL.

This clonotype was observed a few times. The gene calls are TRBV27 and TRBJ2-7; TRBD1 matches 11 bases. The CDR3 sequence is 14 residues long. Germline V gene data show CDR1 as MNHEY and CDR2 as SMNVEV (reference sequence). V gave up 5 bases and J gave up 3 bases; unmatched junction bases: 3. The CDR3 is CASSRGTGGYEQYF. CDR3 in DNA: TGTGCCAGCAGTCGCGGGACAGGGGGCTACGAGCAGTACTTC.

This CDR3 reads CASSEWQGAGELFF. The DNA for the CDR3 is TGTGCCAGCAGTGAGTGGCAGGGAGCCGGGGAGCTGTTTTTT. The chain uses TRBV6-4 and TRBJ2-2; possibly TRBD1 or TRBD2 for D (5 bases each). Trimming stripped 3 bases from V and 6 bases from J, with 11 bases between. From germline, CDR1 is MRHNA and CDR2 SNTAGT. CDR3 length: 14 residues.

This clonotype was observed a few times. The rearrangement joins TRBV7-8 to TRBJ1-5; D is ambiguous. Germline CDR1 reads SGHVS; CDR2 reads FQNEAQ. The CDR3 sequence is 13 residues long. V dropped 5 bases and J dropped 5 bases, with 10 bases sitting between them. The DNA for the CDR3 is TGTGCCAGCAGCCAATCGGGCGATCAGCCCCAGCATTTT. It codes for CASSQSGDQPQHF.

The chain is built from TRBV7-2 and TRBJ2-5; D assignment may be TRBD1 or TRBD2 (5 bases each). This CDR3 region has 15 residues. V shed 1 base and J shed 5 bases, with 14 bases lying between them. From germline, CDR1 is SGHTA and CDR2 FQGNSA. The CDR3 protein is CASSLVWGMVETQYF. The CDR3 nucleotides are TGTGCCAGCAGCTTAGTTTGGGGGATGGTTGAGACCCAGTACTTC. The whole variable domain, filled in from reference TRBV7-2 and TRBJ2-5, reads GAGVSQSPSNKVTEKGKDVELRCDPISGHTALYWYRQSLGQGLEFLIYFQGNSAPDKSGLPSDRFSAERTGGSVSTLTIQRTQQEDSAVYLCASSLVWGMVETQYFGPGTRLLVL.

The chain joins TRBV28 to TRBJ2-3, with 12 bases lining up with TRBD2. Germline-derived CDR1 and CDR2 are MDHEN and SYDVKM. The ends lost 8 bases at V and 0 bases at J; junction bases unmatched: 6. The CDR3 totals 16 residues. The CDR3 protein is CASLALAGGSTDTQYF. CDR3 bases: TGTGCCAGCCTAGCCCTAGCGGGAGGGAGCACAGATACGCAGTATTTT.

The rearrangement uses TRBV20-1 and TRBJ2-5; tentative D call: TRBD2 (5 bases). Germline V gives CDR1 DFQATT, CDR2 SNEGSKA (reference sequence). The CDR3 runs to 13 residues. V was trimmed by 3 bases and J by 5 bases, leaving 13 bases between them. The CDR3 loop is CSARTSPGETQYF. DNA of the CDR3: TGCAGTGCTAGGACATCCCCGGGGGAGACCCAGTACTTC.

The table lists this clonotype with a few counts. This chain joins TRBV6-2 or TRBV6-3 and TRBJ1-1; D uncertain. Trimming took 7 bases from V and 1 from J, leaving 10 bases between them. This CDR3 has 13 residues. Germline CDR1 MNHEY, CDR2 SVGEGT. The CDR3 loop reads CASTVGENTEAFF. The CDR3 region has the DNA TGTGCCAGCACCGTCGGAGAGAACACTGAAGCTTTCTTT.

This clonotype was seen a handful of times. The chain couples TRBV18 to TRBJ1-1; 7 bases fit TRBD1. The CDR3 runs to 14 residues. Trimming cost V 4 bases and J 6 bases; bases outside gene matches: 8. Germline V lookup: CDR1 KGHSH, CDR2 LQKENI. CDR3 region: CASSLGRGEAEAFF. In DNA form, the CDR3 reads TGTGCCAGCTCACTAGGCAGGGGGGAGGCTGAAGCTTTCTTT.

The genes are TRBV7-9 and TRBJ1-2; 8 nucleotides match TRBD1. J was trimmed by 4 bases and V by 0 bases; bases with no gene match: 16. Germline V gives CDR1 SEHNR, CDR2 FQNEAQ (reference sequence). This CDR3 has 19 residues. DNA for the CDR3: TGTGCCAGCAGCTTAGCGACCAGGGGGCTGGCGGCCCCTAGCTATGGCTACACCTTC. The encoded protein is CASSLATRGLAAPSYGYTF.

The chain couples TRBV7-2 to TRBJ2-3, with TRBD2 identical over 10 bases. CDR3 length: 14 amino acids. V was pared by 10 bases and J by 1 base, with 5 bases of the junction left unmatched. Germline assignment: CDR1 SGHTA and CDR2 FQGNSA. CDR3 sequence (DNA): TGTGCCATACGACTAGCGGGCCGCACAGATACGCAGTATTTT. Translating it yields CAIRLAGRTDTQYF.

There are a few counts of this clonotype. The chain recombines TRBV12-3 or TRBV12-4 with TRBJ1-2; TRBD1 matches 9 bases. The CDR3 runs 14 residues. V shed 4 bases and J 4 bases; nucleotides not matched to a gene: 4. The CDR3 spells CASSWEGQGYGYTF. The CDR3 DNA reads as TGTGCCAGCAGTTGGGAGGGACAGGGCTATGGCTACACCTTC.

V and J are TRBV10-2 and TRBJ2-1; the match to TRBD2 covers 10 bases. The V segment lost 10 bases and the J segment 7 bases; nucleotides outside the gene matches: 13. The CDR3 extends over 15 amino acids. Germline CDR1 WSHSY, CDR2 SAAADI. The CDR3 loop reads CATTPNSGRLNEQFF. CDR3 bases: TGCGCCACCACTCCCAATAGCGGGAGGTTGAATGAGCAGTTCTTC.

The J gene is TRBJ2-1, the V gene TRBV28, with TRBD2 matching over 7 bases. CDR3 length equals 15 residues. The V gene end was trimmed by 6 bases and the J gene end by 8 bases; junction bases not matched to a gene: 13. Germline-derived CDR1 and CDR2 are MDHEN and SYDVKM. Here the CDR3 DNA reads TGTGCCAGCAGAGTCCGGGACTACGACGGCGATGAGCAGTTCTTC. This gives the protein CASRVRDYDGDEQFF.

The V gene is TRBV7-2, the J gene TRBJ2-7, with unresolved D. CDR3 length: 14 amino acids. Germline CDR1 is SGHTA and CDR2 is FQGNSA. V was clipped by 4 bases and J by 2 bases, with 12 bases between them. The CDR3 here is CASSSDGITYEQYF. The CDR3 DNA is TGTGCCAGCAGCTCGGACGGAATTACCTACGAGCAGTACTTC.

This clonotype has only a few counts. V is TRBV7-2 and J is TRBJ1-5, with D uncertain. V lost 8 bases and J lost 1, with 15 bases in between. The CDR3 sequence is 15 residues long. The V gene's germline CDR1 is SGHTA and CDR2 FQGNSA. The CDR3 DNA is TGTGCCAGCGGCCGTGGGAGGCAGAGCAATCAGCCCCAGCATTTT. This encodes CASGRGRQSNQPQHF.

This clonotype was counted only a few times. The V and J genes are TRBV28 and TRBJ2-3; 9 bases are shared with TRBD1. After removal of 6 bases from V and 2 bases from J, the junction contained 6 bases not matched to a gene. The germline V gene has CDR1 MDHEN and CDR2 SYDVKM. The CDR3 length is 15 residues. CDR3 nucleotide sequence: TGTGCCAGCAGCCCTCACAGGGGGCCCACAGATACGCAGTATTTT. Translation gives CASSPHRGPTDTQYF.